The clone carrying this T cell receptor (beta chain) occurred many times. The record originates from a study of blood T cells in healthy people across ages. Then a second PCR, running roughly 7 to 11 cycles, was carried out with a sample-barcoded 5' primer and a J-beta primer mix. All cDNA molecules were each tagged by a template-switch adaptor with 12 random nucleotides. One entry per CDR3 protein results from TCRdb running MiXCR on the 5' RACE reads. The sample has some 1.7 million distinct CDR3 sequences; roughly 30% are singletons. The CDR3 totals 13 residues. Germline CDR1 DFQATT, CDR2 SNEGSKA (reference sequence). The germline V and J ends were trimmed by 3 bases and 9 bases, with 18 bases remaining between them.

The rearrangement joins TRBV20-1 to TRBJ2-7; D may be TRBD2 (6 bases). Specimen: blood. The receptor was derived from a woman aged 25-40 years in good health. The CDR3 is CSARGGDPFRQYF. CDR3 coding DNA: TGCAGTGCTAGGGGCGGGGACCCCTTTCGGCAGTACTTC.